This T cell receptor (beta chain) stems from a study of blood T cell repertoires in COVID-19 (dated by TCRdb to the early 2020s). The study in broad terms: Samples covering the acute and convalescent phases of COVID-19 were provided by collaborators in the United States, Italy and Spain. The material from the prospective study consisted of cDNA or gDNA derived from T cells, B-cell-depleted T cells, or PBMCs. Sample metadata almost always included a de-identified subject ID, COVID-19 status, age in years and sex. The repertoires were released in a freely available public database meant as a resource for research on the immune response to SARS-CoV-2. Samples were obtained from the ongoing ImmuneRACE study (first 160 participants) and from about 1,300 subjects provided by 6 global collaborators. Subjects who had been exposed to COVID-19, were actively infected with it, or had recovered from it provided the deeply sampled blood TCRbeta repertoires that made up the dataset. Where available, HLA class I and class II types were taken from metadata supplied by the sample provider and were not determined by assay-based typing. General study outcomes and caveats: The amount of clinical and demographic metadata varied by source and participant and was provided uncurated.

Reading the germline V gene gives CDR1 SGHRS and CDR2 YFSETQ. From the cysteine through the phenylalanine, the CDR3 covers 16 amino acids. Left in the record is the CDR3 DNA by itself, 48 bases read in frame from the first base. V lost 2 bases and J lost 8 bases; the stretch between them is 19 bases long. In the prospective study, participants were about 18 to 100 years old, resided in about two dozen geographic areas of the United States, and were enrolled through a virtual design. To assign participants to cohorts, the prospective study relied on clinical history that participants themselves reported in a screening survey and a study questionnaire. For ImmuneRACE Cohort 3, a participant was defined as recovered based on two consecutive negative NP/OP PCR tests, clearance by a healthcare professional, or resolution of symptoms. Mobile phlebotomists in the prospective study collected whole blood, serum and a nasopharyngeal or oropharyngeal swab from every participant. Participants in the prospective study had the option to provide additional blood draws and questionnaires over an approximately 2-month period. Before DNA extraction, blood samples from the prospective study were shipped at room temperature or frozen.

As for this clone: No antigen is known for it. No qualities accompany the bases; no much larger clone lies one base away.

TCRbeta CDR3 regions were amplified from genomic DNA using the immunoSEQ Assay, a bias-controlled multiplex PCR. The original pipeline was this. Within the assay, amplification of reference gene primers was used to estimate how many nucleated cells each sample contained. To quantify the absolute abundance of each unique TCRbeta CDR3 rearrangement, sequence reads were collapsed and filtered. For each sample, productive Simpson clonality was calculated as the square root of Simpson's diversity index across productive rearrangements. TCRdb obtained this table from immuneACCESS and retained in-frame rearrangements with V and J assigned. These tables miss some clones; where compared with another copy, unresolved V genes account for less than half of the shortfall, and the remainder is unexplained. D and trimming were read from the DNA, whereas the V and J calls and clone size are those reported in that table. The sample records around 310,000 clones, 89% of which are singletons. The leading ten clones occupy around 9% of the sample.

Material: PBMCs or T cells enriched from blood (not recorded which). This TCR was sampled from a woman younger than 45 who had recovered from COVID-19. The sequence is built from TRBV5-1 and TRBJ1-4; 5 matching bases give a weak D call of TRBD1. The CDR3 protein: CASSFSQGGRWEKLFF. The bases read TGCGCCAGCAGCTTTAGCCAGGGAGGCCGCTGGGAAAAACTGTTTTTT.